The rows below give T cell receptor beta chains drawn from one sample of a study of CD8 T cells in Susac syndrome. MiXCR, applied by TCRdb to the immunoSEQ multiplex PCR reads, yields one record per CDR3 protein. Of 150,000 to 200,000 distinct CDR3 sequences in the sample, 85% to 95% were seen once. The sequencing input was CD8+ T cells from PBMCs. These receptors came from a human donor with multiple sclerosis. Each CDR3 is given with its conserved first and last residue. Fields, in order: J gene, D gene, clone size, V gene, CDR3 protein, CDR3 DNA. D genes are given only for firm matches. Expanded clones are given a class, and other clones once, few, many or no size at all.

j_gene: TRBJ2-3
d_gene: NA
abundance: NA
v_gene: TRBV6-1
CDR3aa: CASSPNSGPGTDTQYF
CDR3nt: TGTGCCAGCAGCCCCAACAGCGGACCAGGCACAGATACGCAGTATTTT

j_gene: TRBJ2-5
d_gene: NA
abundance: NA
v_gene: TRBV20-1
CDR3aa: CSARTRTAQETQYF
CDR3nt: TGCAGTGCTCGTACCCGGACAGCACAAGAGACCCAGTACTTC

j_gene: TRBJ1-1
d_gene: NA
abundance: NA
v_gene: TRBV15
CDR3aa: CATRVRNEAFF
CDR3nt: TGTGCCACCAGGGTGAGGAATGAAGCTTTCTTT

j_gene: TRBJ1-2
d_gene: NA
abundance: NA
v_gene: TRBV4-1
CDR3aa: CASTHTTENYGYTF
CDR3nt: TGCGCCAGCACCCACACGACGGAAAACTATGGCTACACCTTC

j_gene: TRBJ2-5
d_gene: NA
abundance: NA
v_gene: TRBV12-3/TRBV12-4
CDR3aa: CASSSPRYQETQYF
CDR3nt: TGTGCCAGCAGCTCCCCGAGGTACCAAGAGACCCAGTACTTC

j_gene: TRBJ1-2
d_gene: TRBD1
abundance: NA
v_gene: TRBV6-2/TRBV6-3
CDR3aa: CASSYSGQTYGYTF
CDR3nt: TGTGCCAGCAGTTACTCGGGACAGACCTATGGCTACACCTTC

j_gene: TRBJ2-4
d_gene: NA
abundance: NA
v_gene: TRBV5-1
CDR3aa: CASSLDSLQSMNIQYF
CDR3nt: TGCGCCAGCAGCCTCGACAGTCTCCAAAGTATGAACATTCAGTACTTC

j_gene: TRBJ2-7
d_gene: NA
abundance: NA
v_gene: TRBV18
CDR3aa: CASSPLGRGHSYEQYF
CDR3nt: TGTGCCAGCTCACCTCTTGGGCGGGGGCACTCCTACGAGCAGTACTTC

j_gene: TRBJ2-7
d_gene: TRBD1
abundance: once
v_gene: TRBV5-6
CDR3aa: CASSQTGVSYEQYF
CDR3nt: TGTGCCAGCAGCCAGACAGGGGTCTCCTACGAGCAGTACTTC

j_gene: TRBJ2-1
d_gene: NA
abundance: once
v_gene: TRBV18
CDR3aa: CASSVGGINEQFF
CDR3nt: TGTGCCAGCTCAGTGGGTGGAATCAATGAGCAGTTCTTC

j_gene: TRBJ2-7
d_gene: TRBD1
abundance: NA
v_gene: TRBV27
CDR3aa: CASRTGGSYEQYF
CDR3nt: TGTGCCAGCCGCACAGGGGGTTCTTACGAGCAGTACTTC

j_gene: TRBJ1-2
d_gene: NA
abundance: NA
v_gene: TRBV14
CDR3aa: CASSPGSGPHGYTF
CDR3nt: TGTGCCAGCAGCCCCGGGTCAGGGCCTCATGGCTACACCTTC

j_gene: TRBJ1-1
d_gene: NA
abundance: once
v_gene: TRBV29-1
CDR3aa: CSVGASTEAFF
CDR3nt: TGCAGCGTGGGGGCAAGCACCGAAGCTTTCTTT

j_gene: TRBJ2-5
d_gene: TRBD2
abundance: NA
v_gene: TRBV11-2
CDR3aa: CASSLYPQRGGETQYF
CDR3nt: TGTGCCAGCAGCTTATATCCCCAGCGGGGTGGTGAGACCCAGTACTTC

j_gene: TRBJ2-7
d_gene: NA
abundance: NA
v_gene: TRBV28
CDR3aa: CASSLHIYEQYF
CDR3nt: TGTGCCAGCAGTTTACATATATACGAGCAGTACTTC

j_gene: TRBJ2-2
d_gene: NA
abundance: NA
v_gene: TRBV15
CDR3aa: CATSRDRRSGELFF
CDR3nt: TGTGCCACCAGCAGAGATAGAAGGTCCGGGGAGCTGTTTTTT

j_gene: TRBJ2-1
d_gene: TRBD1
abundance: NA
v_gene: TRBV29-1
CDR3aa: CSVVTGGEQFF
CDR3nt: TGCAGCGTTGTGACAGGGGGAGAGCAGTTCTTC

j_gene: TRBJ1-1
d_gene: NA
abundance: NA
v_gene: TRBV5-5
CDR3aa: CASGPGREAFF
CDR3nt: TGTGCCAGCGGTCCGGGGCGTGAAGCTTTCTTT

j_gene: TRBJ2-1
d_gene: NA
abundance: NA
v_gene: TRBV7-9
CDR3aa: CASSEAGRAYNEQFF
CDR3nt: TGTGCCAGCAGCGAGGCAGGGCGAGCCTACAATGAGCAGTTCTTC

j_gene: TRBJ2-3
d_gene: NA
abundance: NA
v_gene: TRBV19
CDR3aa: CASMAPDYTDTQYF
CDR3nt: TGTGCCAGTATGGCCCCCGACTACACAGATACGCAGTATTTT

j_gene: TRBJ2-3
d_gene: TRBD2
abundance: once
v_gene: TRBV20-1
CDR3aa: CSASSYLAESTDTQYF
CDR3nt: TGCAGTGCTTCGTCCTATCTAGCGGAGAGCACAGATACGCAGTATTTT

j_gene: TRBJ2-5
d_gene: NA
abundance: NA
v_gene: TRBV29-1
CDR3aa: CSVEDPGRVQETQYF
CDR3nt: TGCAGCGTTGAAGATCCTGGGCGGGTGCAAGAGACCCAGTACTTC

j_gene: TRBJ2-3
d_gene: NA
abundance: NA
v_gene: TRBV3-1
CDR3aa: CASSQEFWRGFTDTQYF
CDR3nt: TGTGCCAGCAGCCAAGAGTTTTGGCGGGGCTTCACAGATACGCAGTATTTT

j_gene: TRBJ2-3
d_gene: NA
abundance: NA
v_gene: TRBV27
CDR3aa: CASSTQTTDTQYF
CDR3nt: TGTGCCAGCAGTACCCAGACCACAGATACGCAGTATTTT

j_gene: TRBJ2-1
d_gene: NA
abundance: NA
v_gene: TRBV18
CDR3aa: CASSPSFGGASNEQFF
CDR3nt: TGTGCCAGCTCACCAAGCTTCGGGGGCGCAAGCAATGAGCAGTTCTTC

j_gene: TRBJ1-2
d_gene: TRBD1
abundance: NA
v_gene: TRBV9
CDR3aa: CASSAGQGSNYGYTF
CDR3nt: TGTGCCAGCAGCGCGGGACAGGGGTCCAACTATGGCTACACCTTC

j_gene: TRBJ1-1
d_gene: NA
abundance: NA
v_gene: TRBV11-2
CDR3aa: CASSPDSSRVPYPSNTEAFF
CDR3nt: TGTGCCAGCAGCCCCGATAGTTCGAGGGTCCCGTACCCTTCGAACACTGAAGCTTTCTTT

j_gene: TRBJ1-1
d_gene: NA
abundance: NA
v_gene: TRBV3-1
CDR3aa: CASSQRTGNTEAFF
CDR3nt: TGTGCCAGCAGCCAGCGTACAGGGAACACTGAAGCTTTCTTT

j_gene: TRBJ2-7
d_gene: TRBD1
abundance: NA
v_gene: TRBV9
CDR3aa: CASSVGQDRSYEQYF
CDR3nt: TGTGCCAGCAGCGTAGGGCAGGACAGGTCCTACGAGCAGTACTTC

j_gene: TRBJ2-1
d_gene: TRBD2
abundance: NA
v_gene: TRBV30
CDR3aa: CAWKAGGLDEQFF
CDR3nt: TGTGCCTGGAAAGCGGGAGGGTTGGATGAGCAGTTCTTC

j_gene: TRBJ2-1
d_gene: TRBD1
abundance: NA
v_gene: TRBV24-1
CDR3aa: CATSVTDRASEQFF
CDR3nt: TGTGCCACCAGTGTTACCGACAGGGCGAGTGAGCAGTTCTTC

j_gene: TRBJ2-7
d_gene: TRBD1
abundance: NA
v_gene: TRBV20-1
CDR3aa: CSARGYGSGGYEQYF
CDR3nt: TGCAGTGCTAGAGGATACGGGTCAGGGGGATACGAGCAGTACTTC

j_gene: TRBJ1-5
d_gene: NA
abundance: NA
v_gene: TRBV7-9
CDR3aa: CASRPSGGNQPQHF
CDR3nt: TGTGCCAGCAGGCCCTCTGGTGGCAATCAGCCCCAGCATTTT

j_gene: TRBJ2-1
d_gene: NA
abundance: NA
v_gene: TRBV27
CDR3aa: CASSPRGQGNEQFF
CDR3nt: TGTGCCAGCAGTCCACGGGGCCAAGGAAATGAGCAGTTCTTC

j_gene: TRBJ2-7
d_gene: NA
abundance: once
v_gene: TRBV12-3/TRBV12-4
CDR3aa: CASSFLAFEQYF
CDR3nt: TGTGCCAGCAGTTTCCTAGCGTTCGAGCAGTACTTC

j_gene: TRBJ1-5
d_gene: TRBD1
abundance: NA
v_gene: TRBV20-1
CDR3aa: CSALTYRGPSNQPQHF
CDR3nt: TGCAGTGCCCTAACCTACAGGGGCCCTAGCAATCAGCCCCAGCATTTT

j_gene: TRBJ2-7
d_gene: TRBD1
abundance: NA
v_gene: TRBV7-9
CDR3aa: CASSPGQELSYEQYF
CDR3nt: TGTGCCAGCAGCCCGGGACAGGAGCTCTCCTACGAGCAGTACTTC

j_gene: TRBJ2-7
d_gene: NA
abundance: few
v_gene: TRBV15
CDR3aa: CATSRGAGNYEQYF
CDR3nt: TGTGCCACCAGCAGAGGGGCAGGGAACTACGAGCAGTACTTC

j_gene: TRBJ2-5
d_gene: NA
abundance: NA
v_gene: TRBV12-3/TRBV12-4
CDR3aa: CASSFAEYQETQYF
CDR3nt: TGTGCCAGCAGTTTCGCTGAGTACCAAGAGACCCAGTACTTC

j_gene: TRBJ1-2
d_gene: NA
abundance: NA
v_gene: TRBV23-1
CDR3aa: CAPGVGEIYGYTF
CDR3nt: TGCGCCCCAGGCGTAGGCGAGATCTATGGCTACACCTTC

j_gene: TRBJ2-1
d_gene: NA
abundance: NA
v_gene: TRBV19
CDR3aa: CASSMQGRNEQFF
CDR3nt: TGTGCCAGTAGTATGCAGGGGCGGAATGAGCAGTTCTTC

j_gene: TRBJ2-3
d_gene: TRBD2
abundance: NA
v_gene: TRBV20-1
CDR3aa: CSARVSGGFTDTQYF
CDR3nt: TGCAGTGCTAGAGTGAGCGGGGGATTCACAGATACGCAGTATTTT

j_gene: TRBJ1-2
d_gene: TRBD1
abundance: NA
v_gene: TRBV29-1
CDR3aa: CSVNLDRDRTGGYTF
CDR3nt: TGCAGCGTTAATTTAGATCGGGACCGGACAGGGGGCTACACCTTC

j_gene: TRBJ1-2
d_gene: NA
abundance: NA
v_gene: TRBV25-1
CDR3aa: CASSGDGYTF
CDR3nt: TGTGCCAGCAGCGGGGATGGCTACACCTTC

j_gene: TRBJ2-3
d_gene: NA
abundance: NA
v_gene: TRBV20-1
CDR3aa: CSARKVGHDTQYF
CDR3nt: TGCAGTGCTAGGAAAGTAGGACACGATACGCAGTATTTT

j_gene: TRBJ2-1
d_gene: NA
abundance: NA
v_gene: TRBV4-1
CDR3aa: CASSQDWISYNEQFF
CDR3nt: TGCGCCAGCAGCCAAGACTGGATCTCCTACAATGAGCAGTTCTTC

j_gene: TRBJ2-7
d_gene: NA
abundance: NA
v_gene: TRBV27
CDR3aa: CASRTSSSYEQYF
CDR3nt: TGTGCCAGCCGGACTTCTAGCTCCTATGAGCAGTACTTC

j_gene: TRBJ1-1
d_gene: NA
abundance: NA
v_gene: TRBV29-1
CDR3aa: CSVPERRAMNTEAFF
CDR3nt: TGCAGCGTCCCCGAAAGGCGGGCCATGAACACTGAAGCTTTCTTT

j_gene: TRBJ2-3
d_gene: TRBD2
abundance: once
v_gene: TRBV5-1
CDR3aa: CASSKRPGTSVDTQYF
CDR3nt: TGCGCCAGCAGCAAGAGACCGGGGACTAGCGTCGATACGCAGTATTTT

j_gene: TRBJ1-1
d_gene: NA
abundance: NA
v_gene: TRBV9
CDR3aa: CASSWTADTEAFF
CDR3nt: TGTGCCAGCAGCTGGACGGCCGACACTGAAGCTTTCTTT

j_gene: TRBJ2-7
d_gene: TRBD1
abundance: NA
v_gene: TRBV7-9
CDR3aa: CASTAPGQESYEQYF
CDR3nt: TGTGCCAGCACCGCCCCGGGACAGGAATCCTACGAGCAGTACTTC

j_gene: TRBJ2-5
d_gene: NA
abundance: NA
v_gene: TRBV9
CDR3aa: CASGKDLVF
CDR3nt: TGTGCCAGCGGCAAGGACCTAGTCTTC

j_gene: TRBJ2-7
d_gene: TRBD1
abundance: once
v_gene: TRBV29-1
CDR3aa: CSVEAGTGVHEQYF
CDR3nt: TGCAGCGTTGAAGCCGGGACAGGGGTCCACGAGCAGTACTTC

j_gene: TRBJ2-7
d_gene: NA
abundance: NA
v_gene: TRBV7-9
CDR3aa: CASSLPTTRGAHEQYF
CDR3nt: TGTGCCAGCAGCTTACCGACGACCCGTGGAGCCCACGAGCAGTACTTC

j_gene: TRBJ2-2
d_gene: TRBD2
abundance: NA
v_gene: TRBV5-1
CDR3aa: CASSPLAGVTGELFF
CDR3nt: TGCGCCAGCAGCCCGCTAGCGGGTGTTACCGGGGAGCTGTTTTTT

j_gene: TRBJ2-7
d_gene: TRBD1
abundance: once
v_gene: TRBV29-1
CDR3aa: CSVTGTETYEQYF
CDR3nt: TGCAGCGTGACCGGGACAGAAACCTACGAGCAGTACTTC

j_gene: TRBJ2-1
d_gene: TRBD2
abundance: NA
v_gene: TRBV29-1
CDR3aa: CSVEWRLAGEQFF
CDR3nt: TGCAGCGTTGAATGGCGACTAGCTGGAGAGCAGTTCTTC

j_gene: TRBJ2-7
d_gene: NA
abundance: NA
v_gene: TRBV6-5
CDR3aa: CASSYSNYTGTHEQYF
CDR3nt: TGTGCCAGCAGTTACTCGAATTATACGGGTACCCACGAGCAGTACTTC

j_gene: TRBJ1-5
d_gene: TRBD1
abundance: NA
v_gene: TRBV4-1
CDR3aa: CASSQGTGFSISNQPQHF
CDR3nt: TGCGCCAGCAGCCAAGGGACAGGGTTTTCGATTAGCAATCAGCCCCAGCATTTT

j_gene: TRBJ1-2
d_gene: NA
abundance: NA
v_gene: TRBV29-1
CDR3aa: CSVEGAGYGYTF
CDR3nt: TGCAGCGTCGAAGGGGCAGGCTATGGCTACACCTTC